This T cell receptor beta chain is drawn from a study of T cell changes during pregnancy in multiple sclerosis. Germline CDR1 MDHEN, CDR2 SYDVKM. Trimming cost V 2 bases and J 4 bases, with 5 bases left between them. CDR3 size: 12 residues. On this clone: Within the sample, other DNA sequences also encode this same CDR3.

Profiling relied on immunoSEQ multiplex PCR, and the TCRdb table lists in-frame clones only, not all of them. The sample contains 70,000 to 100,000 clones, over 85% of which appear only once. Sequencing was performed on peripheral blood, taken in the third trimester of pregnancy. The J gene is TRBJ1-2, the V gene TRBV28; a weak D match, TRBD1 (5 bases). The source of this sequence is a female donor in good health, enrolled as a control in a pregnancy study. The CDR3: CASSLQGYGYTF. For the CDR3, the DNA is TGTGCCAGCAGTTTACAGGGCTATGGCTACACCTTC.